This T cell receptor (beta chain) was documented in a study of T cells in tuberculosis. This CDR3 comprises 14 residues. CDR1 is MDHEN, CDR2 SYDVKM, per germline. V was clipped by 7 bases and J by 3 bases; unmatched bases: 6. Findings of the study overall: Classification accuracy was 87% (AUROC 0.7 to 0.95) with the GMM-specific repertoire. Shorter CDR3-alpha in active tuberculosis partly drove smaller distances.

The method was immunoSEQ multiplex PCR; TCRdb's version includes in-frame clones alone and lacks a portion of them. The repertoire holds 30,000 or so clones, about 90% seen once, with roughly 6.2% in the top ten. A note on this clone: The antigen remains undetermined.

This TCR was sampled from a donor aged 10-29 years with latent tuberculosis or without tuberculosis infection. This rearrangement joins TRBV28 to TRBJ2-7; 10 nucleotides line up with TRBD2. Sample: PBMCs. CDR3 in amino acids: CASKLAGDGYEQYF. Here the CDR3 DNA reads TGTGCCAGCAAGCTAGCGGGGGACGGCTACGAGCAGTACTTC.